The present T cell receptor beta chain was sequenced within a study of cytomegalovirus exposure and HLA in healthy donors. Study details: In a previous analysis, 110 million or so unique TCR beta sequences were found from 150 million to 200 million T cells.

Germline CDR1 and CDR2: SGHRS and YFSETQ. V was clipped by 7 bases and J by 4 bases, with 12 bases between them. This CDR3 region has 13 residues. Notes on the study in general: Exclusion applied to some V segments, including TRBV6-2 and TRBV6-3, as they were indistinguishable.

Details on this clone: Its matching antigen is unknown.

This PCR relied on a set of 60 Vbeta primers and 13 Jbeta primers. Profiling relied on immunoSEQ multiplex PCR, and the TCRdb table lists in-frame clones only, not all of them. Of approximately 190,000 clones listed, 81% are singletons. Input material: PBMCs. The chain is built from TRBV5-1 and TRBJ2-1, with D possibly matching TRBD2 (6 bases). The clonotype was recovered from a man aged 45-65 years in good health and CMV-seronegative. The CDR3 DNA reads as TGCGCCAGCGCCCGGGACTCTTACAATGAGCAGTTCTTC. It yields the protein CASARDSYNEQFF.